The 6 T cell receptor beta chains listed next were all sequenced from one sample in a study of blood T cell repertoires in COVID-19. Sequenced by immunoSEQ multiplex PCR; TCRdb stores in-frame clones only, minus some. The table shows some 95,000 clones, with around 93% occurring only once. The specimen was peripheral blood. Source of these receptors: a human donor with active COVID-19. The donor label of this sample is uncertain.

The chain carries TRBV24-1 and TRBJ1-1, with TRBD1 identical over 7 bases. The CDR3 runs 13 residues. Per the germline V gene, CDR1 is KGHDR and CDR2 is SFDVKD. The V segment lost 3 bases and the J segment 3 bases; nucleotides outside the gene matches: 0. The CDR3 sequence is CATSDDRDTEAFF. The DNA of the CDR3 is TGTGCCACCAGTGATGACAGGGACACTGAAGCTTTCTTT.

This chain uses TRBV7-9 with TRBJ2-3; D remains unclear. Germline V CDR1 and CDR2: SEHNR, FQNEAQ (reference sequence). CDR3 length: 12 amino acids. V lost 3 bases and J lost 3, with 4 bases in between. The DNA of the CDR3 is TGTGCCAGCAGCTTTATTACAGATACGCAGTATTTT. This encodes CASSFITDTQYF. The variable domain in full, with the rest retrieved from reference TRBV7-9 and TRBJ2-3, is DTGVSQNPRHKITKRGQNVTFRCDPISEHNRLYWYRQTLGQGPEFLTYFQNEAQLEKSRLLSDRFSAERPKGSFSTLEIQRTEQGDSAMYLCASSFITDTQYFGPGTRLTVL.

J is TRBJ2-4 and V is TRBV6-2 or TRBV6-3, with TRBD1 matching over 7 bases. There are 16 residues in the CDR3. The V gene's germline CDR1 is MNHEY and CDR2 SVGEGT. V dropped 6 bases and J dropped 0; count of bases not matched to a gene: 8. CDR3 DNA sequence: TGTGCCAGCAGCTTGCCCAGGGGGTCAGCCAAAAACATTCAGTACTTC. It yields the protein CASSLPRGSAKNIQYF.

This clone has a single count. The chain combines TRBV6-2 or TRBV6-3 with TRBJ1-6, with D perhaps TRBD1 (6 bases). This CDR3 has 16 amino acids. CDR1 and CDR2 (germline): MNHEY, SVGEGT. Trimming took off 5 bases at V and 10 bases at J, with 21 bases between the two ends. This chain's CDR3 is CASSLRSVRGTSPLHF. CDR3 DNA: TGTGCCAGCAGTCTACGGTCGGTCAGGGGTACCTCACCCCTCCACTTT.

The gene calls are TRBV5-4 and TRBJ2-2; possible D gene TRBD1, 6 bases. Trimming took 0 bases from V and 7 from J, leaving 13 bases between them. The CDR3 covers 15 residues. Germline V lookup: CDR1 SGHNT, CDR2 YYREEE (reference sequence). CDR3 region: CASSLARGRGGELFF. In DNA form, the CDR3 reads TGTGCCAGCAGCTTGGCCCGGGGCAGGGGCGGGGAGCTGTTTTTT.

The chain recombines TRBV19 with TRBJ2-7; TRBD2 might be the D (7 bases). Trimming pared 2 bases from V and 5 bases from J, leaving 16 bases between. The CDR3 has 15 amino acids. CDR1 is LNHDA, CDR2 SQIVND, per germline (reference sequence). DNA of the CDR3: TGTGCCAGTAGTATAAGGGACTACAGGGACGACGAGCAGTACTTC. This sequence encodes CASSIRDYRDDEQYF.